What follows are 4 T cell receptor beta chains derived from one specimen sequenced in a study of naive CD8 T cells in extremely preterm neonates. General study results and limits: Relative to older groups, preterm infants had shorter, less trimmed CDR3s with fewer N additions.

For these receptors, no antigen is known. Repertoires were generated with immunoSEQ multiplex PCR, while TCRdb's copy carries only in-frame clones and drops some. The sample carries 21,000 or so clones, around 88% recorded once. Samples were taken at extremely preterm deliveries at roughly 23-28 weeks of gestation. The sample was naive CD8+ T cells from cord blood. These receptors originate from a boy who was born preterm.

This clone appeared a few times. The rearrangement uses TRBV10-3 and TRBJ1-2, with TRBD1 as a possible D gene (5 bases). The CDR3 consists of 12 residues. Trimming took off 9 bases at V and 0 bases at J, with 8 bases between the two ends. Germline CDR1 reads ENHRY; CDR2 reads SYGVKD. As DNA, the CDR3 is TGTGCCATGTCGACAGCTAACTATGGCTACACCTTC. Amino acid sequence: CAMSTANYGYTF.

This chain links TRBV6-1 with TRBJ2-7; 11 bases line up with TRBD2. The CDR3 extends over 14 amino acids. The J segment lost 3 bases and the V segment lost 4 bases, leaving 2 bases of the junction unmatched. In germline, CDR1 is MNHNS, CDR2 SASEGT. As DNA, the CDR3 is TGTGCCAGCAGTGCCGGGACTAGCGGCTACGAGCAGTACTTC. Amino acid sequence: CASSAGTSGYEQYF.

Here the CDR3 reads CASSQGTGRGETQYF. CDR3 DNA sequence: TGCGCCAGCAGCCAGGGGACAGGGAGGGGGGAGACCCAGTACTTC. V and J are TRBV4-3 and TRBJ2-5, with 9 bases lining up with TRBD1. Germline V gene lookup returns CDR1 LGHNA and CDR2 YSLEER. The CDR3 covers 15 residues. V gave up 3 bases and J gave up 5 bases; unmatched junction bases: 7.

Regarding this clone: Additional DNA sequences in this sample encode the identical CDR3. CDR3 loop: CASSLASSYEQYF. The CDR3, as DNA: TGCGCCAGCAGCTTGGCCAGTTCCTACGAGCAGTACTTC. This rearrangement joins TRBV5-1 to TRBJ2-7; D call uncertain. Germline CDR1 SGHRS, CDR2 YFSETQ. With 0 bases removed from V and 1 base from J, the gap between germline ends came to 5 bases. The CDR3 consists of 13 residues.